This TCR beta chain originates from a study of T cell responses to AZD1222 COVID-19 vaccine. Clones were sequenced by immunoSEQ multiplex PCR, and TCRdb holds only the in-frame ones, with some missing. This repertoire shows 100,000 to 150,000 clones, about 92% found once; its top ten account for nearly 4.5%. The CDR3 is made up of 15 amino acids. Germline V gene data show CDR1 as SGHNT and CDR2 as YENEEA. V lost 5 bases to trimming and J lost 6 bases; unmatched junction nucleotides: 5. This receptor was taken from an adult in good health. The V gene is TRBV11-3, the J gene TRBJ2-1; 12 bases map to TRBD2. The sample consisted of peripheral blood, taken on day 0 of MenACWY control vaccination. The CDR3 nucleotides are TGTGCCAGCAGCACCCGGACTAGCGGGACCAATGAGCAGTTCTTC. Its protein product is CASSTRTSGTNEQFF.